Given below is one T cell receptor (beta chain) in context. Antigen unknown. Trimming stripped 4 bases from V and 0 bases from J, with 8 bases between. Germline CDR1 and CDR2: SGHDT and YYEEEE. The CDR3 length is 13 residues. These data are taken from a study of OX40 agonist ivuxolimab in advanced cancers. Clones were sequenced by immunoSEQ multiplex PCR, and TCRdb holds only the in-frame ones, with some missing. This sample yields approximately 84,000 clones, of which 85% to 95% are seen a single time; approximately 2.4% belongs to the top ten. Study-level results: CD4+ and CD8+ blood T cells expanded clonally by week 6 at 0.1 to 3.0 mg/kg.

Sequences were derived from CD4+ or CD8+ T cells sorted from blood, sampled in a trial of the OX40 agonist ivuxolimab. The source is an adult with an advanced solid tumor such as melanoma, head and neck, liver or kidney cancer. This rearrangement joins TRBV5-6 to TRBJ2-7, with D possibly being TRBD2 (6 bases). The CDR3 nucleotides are TGTGCCAGCAGCCCCGGGAGCTCCTACGAGCAGTACTTC. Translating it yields CASSPGSSYEQYF. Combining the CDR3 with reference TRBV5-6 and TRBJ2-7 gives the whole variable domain DAGVTQSPTHLIKTRGQQVTLRCSPKSGHDTVSWYQQALGQGPQFIFQYYEEEERQRGNFPDRFSGHQFPNYSSELNVNALLLGDSALYLCASSPGSSYEQYFGPGTRLTVT.